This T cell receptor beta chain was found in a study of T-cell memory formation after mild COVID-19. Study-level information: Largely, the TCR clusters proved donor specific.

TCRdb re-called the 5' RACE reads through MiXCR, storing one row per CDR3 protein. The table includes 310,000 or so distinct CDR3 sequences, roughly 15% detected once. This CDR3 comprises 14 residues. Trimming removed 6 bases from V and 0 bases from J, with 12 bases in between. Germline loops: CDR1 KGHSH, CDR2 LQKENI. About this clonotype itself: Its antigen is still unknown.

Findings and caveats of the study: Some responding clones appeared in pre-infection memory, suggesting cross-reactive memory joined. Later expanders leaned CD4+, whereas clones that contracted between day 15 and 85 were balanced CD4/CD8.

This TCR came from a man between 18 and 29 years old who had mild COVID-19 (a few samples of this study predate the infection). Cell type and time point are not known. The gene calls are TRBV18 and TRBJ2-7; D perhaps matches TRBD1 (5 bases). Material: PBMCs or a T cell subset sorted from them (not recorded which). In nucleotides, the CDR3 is TGTGCCAGCTCCGAACAGGCCCACTCCTACGAGCAGTACTTC. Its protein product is CASSEQAHSYEQYF.